These 31 T cell receptor beta chains were all obtained from the same sample, sequenced in a study of blood T cell repertoires in COVID-19. Method: immunoSEQ multiplex PCR; TCRdb's copy keeps in-frame clones and lacks some. The sample contains around 100,000 clones, roughly 87% of which appear only once. The sequenced material came from peripheral blood. Source of these receptors: an elderly woman in a cohort sampled during active COVID-19.

The chain employs TRBV5-1 and TRBJ2-1, with D perhaps TRBD2 (5 bases). Trimming removed 2 bases from V and 8 bases from J, with 17 bases in between. Germline CDR1 and CDR2: SGHRS and YFSETQ. CDR3 length equals 15 residues. In DNA, the CDR3 is TGCGCCAGCAGCTTACGGACGGGGTTCGTCTATGAGCAGTTCTTC. It yields the protein CASSLRTGFVYEQFF.

The genes are TRBV29-1 and TRBJ2-7; weak D call: TRBD1 (5 bases). V was cut by 3 bases and J by 5 bases, with 11 bases left in between. CDR1 and CDR2 (germline): SQVTM, ANQGSEA. This CDR3 region has 12 residues. The CDR3 region is CSVESREDEQYF. CDR3 nucleotides: TGCAGCGTTGAGTCCAGGGAAGACGAGCAGTACTTC.

The J gene is TRBJ2-7, the V gene TRBV3-1 (or the pseudogene TRBV3-2); 10 bases match TRBD1. Per germline, CDR1 LGHDT and CDR2 YNNKEL (reference sequence). This CDR3 has 16 amino acids. J lost 4 bases, V lost 1 base, and 7 bases had no gene match. CDR3 DNA: TGTGCCAGCAGCCAAGCCCCCGGGACAGGGGTTTACGAGCAGTACTTC. Protein sequence: CASSQAPGTGVYEQYF.

This chain joins TRBV24-1 and TRBJ2-6; no firm D call. CDR3 length equals 16 residues. Germline CDR1 and CDR2: KGHDR and SFDVKD. Trimming cost V 4 bases and J 0 bases, with 9 bases left between them. Here the CDR3 DNA reads TGTGCCACCAGTGACCCTATCTCCTCTGGGGCCAACGTCCTGACTTTC. This codes for CATSDPISSGANVLTF.

V gene TRBV6-4 combines with J gene TRBJ1-1; TRBD1 might be the D (5 bases). Deletions cut 5 bases from V and 5 bases from J, with 21 bases between. The CDR3 loop spans 16 amino acids. Germline V gene sequence: CDR1 MRHNA, CDR2 SNTAGT. CDR3 amino acids: CASSYQNAGLITEAFF. CDR3 coding DNA: TGTGCCAGCAGTTACCAGAACGCGGGACTTATTACTGAAGCTTTCTTT.

The sample holds a few counts of this clone. The chain combines TRBV6-2 or TRBV6-3 with TRBJ1-2, with TRBD1 identical over 9 bases. The J segment lost 4 bases and the V segment lost 5 bases, leaving 5 bases of the junction unmatched. This CDR3 region has 14 residues. In germline, CDR1 is MNHEY, CDR2 SVGEGT. CDR3 sequence: CASSHGTGTYGYTF. The CDR3 DNA reads TGTGCCAGCAGTCACGGGACAGGGACCTATGGCTACACCTTC.

The rearrangement joins TRBV11-2 to TRBJ2-1; tentatively, D is TRBD2 (6 bases). Germline CDR1 SGHAT, CDR2 FQNNGV. The CDR3 covers 18 residues. The V and J ends lost 4 bases and 1 base respectively, with 20 bases between them. The CDR3 DNA sequence: TGTGCCAGCAGCTCCCCTGGGTATCTGGGACTTTCCTACAATGAGCAGTTCTTC. Its translation is CASSSPGYLGLSYNEQFF.

V usage is TRBV12-3 or TRBV12-4 and J usage is TRBJ2-7, with D unresolved. Trimming removed 6 bases from V and 4 bases from J, with 10 bases in between. The CDR3 consists of 12 residues. Here the CDR3 reads CASRMSPYEQYF. The CDR3, as DNA: TGTGCCAGCAGGATGAGTCCTTACGAGCAGTACTTC.

The V call is TRBV19, the J call TRBJ1-2, with D unclear. Germline loops: CDR1 LNHDA, CDR2 SQIVND (reference sequence). The length of the CDR3 is 12 residues. V shed 3 bases and J shed 1 base, with 3 bases lying between them. CDR3 region: CASSILNYGYTF. CDR3 DNA sequence: TGTGCCAGTAGTATCCTTAACTATGGCTACACCTTC.

This chain links TRBV11-3 with TRBJ2-3; 12 nucleotides match TRBD1. The CDR3 contains 18 residues. After removal of 5 bases from V and 1 base from J, the junction contained 10 bases not matched to a gene. The V gene's germline CDR1 is SGHNT and CDR2 YENEEA. Here the CDR3 DNA reads TGTGCCAGCAGCCCGCAGGGACAGGGGGCGCTGGGCACAGATACGCAGTATTTT. Translation: CASSPQGQGALGTDTQYF.

J is TRBJ2-1 and V is TRBV20-1, with 11 bases matching TRBD2. V gave up 3 bases and J gave up 6 bases; unmatched junction bases: 10. Germline CDR1 and CDR2: DFQATT and SNEGSKA (reference sequence). The CDR3 consists of 16 residues. The CDR3 reads CSASLAGGPYVNEQFF. In DNA form, the CDR3 reads TGCAGTGCTAGTCTAGCGGGAGGCCCATACGTCAATGAGCAGTTCTTC.

The chain uses TRBV28 and TRBJ1-1; D might be TRBD1 (6 bases). Trimming stripped 1 base from V and 3 bases from J, with 15 bases between. Germline values: CDR1 MDHEN, CDR2 SYDVKM. This CDR3 spans 16 amino acids. CDR3 protein: CASSLLARGWDTEAFF. The CDR3, as DNA: TGTGCCAGCAGTTTATTAGCGAGGGGGTGGGACACTGAAGCTTTCTTT.

The chain uses TRBV2 and TRBJ1-2; D uncertain. The CDR3 is 14 residues long. V lost 5 bases to trimming and J lost 3 bases, with 13 bases between them. Looked up from germline, CDR1 is SNHLY and CDR2 is FYNNEI. CDR3 sequence reads: CASSNLGGDYGYTF. DNA for the CDR3: TGTGCCAGCAGTAACTTAGGAGGTGACTATGGCTACACCTTC.

This chain links TRBV18 with TRBJ1-1, with TRBD1 as a possible D gene (6 bases). V was clipped by 3 bases and J by 3 bases, with 17 bases between them. This CDR3 is 16 amino acids long. CDR1 is KGHSH and CDR2 is LQKENI in the germline V gene. This chain's CDR3 is CASSPIKGVVDTEAFF. CDR3 nucleotides: TGTGCCAGCTCACCGATAAAGGGGGTAGTTGACACTGAAGCTTTCTTT.

The chain recombines TRBV10-1 with TRBJ2-7; maybe TRBD1 (6 bases). Trimming shortened V by 7 bases and J by 2 bases, and 12 bases separated the two germline ends. Germline V gene data show CDR1 as WNHNN and CDR2 as SYGVQD (reference sequence). The CDR3 consists of 13 residues. The CDR3 spells CASNRDRTYEQYF. The CDR3 nucleotides read TGCGCCAGCAACAGGGACCGCACCTACGAGCAGTACTTC.

The chain combines TRBV18 with TRBJ1-4; D is ambiguous. Trimming removed 1 base at V and 4 bases at J, with 10 bases between. There are 15 residues in the CDR3. The germline CDR1 and CDR2 sequences are KGHSH and LQKENI. Written as DNA, the CDR3 is TGTGCCAGCTCACCACAGAACGGTTATAATGAAAAACTGTTTTTT. It translates to CASSPQNGYNEKLFF.

The chain recombines TRBV19 with TRBJ2-1, with D possibly being TRBD1 (6 bases). Trimming took off 1 base at V and 7 bases at J, with 14 bases between the two ends. Germline CDR1 reads LNHDA; CDR2 reads SQIVND (reference sequence). The CDR3 has 15 residues. In DNA form, the CDR3 reads TGTGCCAGTAGTATAGGAGCAGGACAGCGGAATGAGCAGTTCTTC. Translation gives CASSIGAGQRNEQFF.

The rearrangement uses TRBV3-1 (or the pseudogene TRBV3-2) and TRBJ2-1; the D is unclear. This CDR3 contains 11 residues. The germline V and J ends were trimmed by 3 bases and 8 bases, with 5 bases remaining between them. Per the germline V gene, CDR1 is LGHDT and CDR2 is YNNKEL (reference sequence). CDR3 nucleotide sequence: TGTGCCAGCAGCCATATCCATGAGCAGTTCTTC. Amino acid sequence: CASSHIHEQFF.

This rearrangement joins TRBV5-1 to TRBJ1-2; no definite D call. The germline gives CDR1 SGHRS, CDR2 YFSETQ. The CDR3 is 13 amino acids. V was shortened by 4 bases and J by 3 bases, with 10 bases between the two germline ends. The CDR3 DNA reads TGCGCCAGCAGCCCGAGGGCAGACTATGGCTACACCTTC. Protein product: CASSPRADYGYTF.

The DNA for the CDR3 is TGTGCCAGCAGTTCCCCCGGGCGGGAGAAACGCGAGCAGTACTTC. This sequence encodes CASSSPGREKREQYF. The chain uses TRBV28 and TRBJ2-7; 7 nucleotides agree with TRBD2. The V segment lost 4 bases and the J segment 6 bases; nucleotides outside the gene matches: 12. This CDR3 comprises 15 residues. Germline-derived CDR1 and CDR2 are MDHEN and SYDVKM.

In this sample, this clone turned up a few times. The chain combines TRBV14 with TRBJ2-7; D unresolved. The CDR3 loop spans 14 amino acids. Germline V gene data show CDR1 as SGHDN and CDR2 as FVKESK. Trimming left V 1 base short and J 2 bases short, with 9 bases between. In DNA form, the CDR3 reads TGTGCCAGCAGCCAAGGGTTGGCCGCCTACGAGCAGTACTTC. It encodes CASSQGLAAYEQYF.

The CDR3 DNA follows: TGCGCCAGCAGAAGAAACACGGGGGTCTCAGATACGCAGTATTTT. Translated: CASRRNTGVSDTQYF. J is TRBJ2-3 and V is TRBV5-1; the D gene is possibly TRBD2 (6 bases). The germline V and J ends were trimmed by 5 bases and 4 bases, with 17 bases remaining between them. The V gene's germline CDR1 is SGHRS and CDR2 YFSETQ. The CDR3 is made up of 15 amino acids.

This sequence joins TRBV3-1 (or the pseudogene TRBV3-2) and TRBJ2-2; a weak D match, TRBD2 (6 bases). Germline V gene sequence: CDR1 LGHDT, CDR2 YNNKEL (reference sequence). Trimming cost V 3 bases and J 5 bases, with 16 bases left between them. CDR3 length: 16 amino acids. CDR3 loop: CASSHNLGGPTGELFF. CDR3 coding DNA: TGTGCCAGCAGCCACAATTTGGGGGGTCCAACCGGGGAGCTGTTTTTT.

V and J are TRBV27 and TRBJ2-2; 11 nucleotides align to TRBD2. Germline loops: CDR1 MNHEY, CDR2 SMNVEV (reference sequence). The CDR3 runs to 18 residues. With V trimmed by 5 bases and J by 2 bases, 10 bases remained unmatched. CDR3 sequence reads: CASSPLTSGSVNTGELFF. The CDR3 nucleotides are TGTGCCAGCAGTCCGCTAACTAGCGGGAGTGTTAACACCGGGGAGCTGTTTTTT.

The CDR3 spells CASSYPGTQTQYF. The CDR3 DNA follows: TGTGCCAGCAGTTATCCCGGGACACAAACGCAGTATTTT. The V gene is TRBV6-5, the J gene TRBJ2-3, with D tentatively TRBD1 (6 bases). Germline loops: CDR1 MNHEY, CDR2 SVGAGI. The V and J ends lost 3 bases and 9 bases respectively, with 13 bases between them. CDR3 length: 13 amino acids.

This clone turned up a few times. The chain joins TRBV7-3 to TRBJ2-1; 9 bases fit TRBD2. Losses at the gene ends were 5 bases for V and 3 bases for J; bases not matched to a gene: 17. The CDR3 loop spans 19 amino acids. Germline V gene lookup returns CDR1 SGHTA and CDR2 FQGTGA. The CDR3 nucleotides are TGTGCCAGCAGCCCCGGACTTGGAGCTAGCGGGGTTAACTACAATGAGCAGTTCTTC. Translating it yields CASSPGLGASGVNYNEQFF.

This chain connects TRBV3-1 (or the pseudogene TRBV3-2) to TRBJ2-5; a weak D match, TRBD1 (5 bases). Trimming cost V 1 base and J 5 bases, with 14 bases left between them. The CDR3 has 15 amino acids. Germline V gives CDR1 LGHDT, CDR2 YNNKEL (reference sequence). The CDR3, as DNA: TGTGCCAGCAGCCAAGCCGTGGGGCCCGCGGAGACCCAGTACTTC. Translating gives CASSQAVGPAETQYF.

The CDR3 loop is CASQDRGGPTDTQYF. DNA of the CDR3: TGTGCCAGCCAGGATAGGGGGGGGCCAACAGATACGCAGTATTTT. The chain is built from TRBV6-4 and TRBJ2-3, with D possibly being TRBD2 (7 bases). Deletions cut 8 bases from V and 3 bases from J, with 18 bases between. In germline, CDR1 is MRHNA, CDR2 SNTAGT. The CDR3 has 15 amino acids.

The CDR3 loop reads CASTAEQGLGRGYTF. CDR3 nucleotides: TGTGCCAGCACCGCCGAACAGGGGTTGGGGCGCGGCTACACCTTC. The chain has TRBV9 and TRBJ1-2; TRBD1 agrees at 7 bases. The trim removed 6 bases at V and 8 bases at J, leaving 16 bases unmatched. This CDR3 region has 15 residues. Germline V lookup: CDR1 SGDLS, CDR2 YYNGEE. Looking up the rest from reference TRBV9 and TRBJ1-2 gives the full variable domain: DSGVTQTPKHLITATGQRVTLRCSPRSGDLSVYWYQQSLDQGLQFLIQYYNGEERAKGNILERFSAQQFPDLHSELNLSSLELGDSALYFCASTAEQGLGRGYTFGSGTRLTVV.

The gene calls are TRBV19 and TRBJ2-2; TRBD2 might be the D (5 bases). CDR3 length: 15 residues. The ends were cut back, 6 bases at V and 4 bases at J, with 15 bases in the middle. CDR1 and CDR2 from the germline V gene are LNHDA and SQIVND (reference sequence). The CDR3 here is CASRLIGVGTGELFF. The CDR3 DNA is TGTGCCAGTAGATTGATCGGGGTGGGCACCGGGGAGCTGTTTTTT.

The chain links TRBV4-1 to TRBJ2-7, with TRBD1 as a possible D gene (5 bases). Trimming shortened V by 5 bases and J by 4 bases, and 18 bases separated the two germline ends. CDR1 is MGHRA and CDR2 is YSYEKL in the germline V gene. The CDR3 is 15 amino acids. Written as DNA, the CDR3 is TGCGCCAGCAGCACTCTCTGGCAGGGTACGTACGAGCAGTACTTC. As protein: CASSTLWQGTYEQYF.